The 30 T cell receptor beta chains presented below share a single source sample, sequenced in a study of blood T cell repertoires in COVID-19. Assay: immunoSEQ multiplex PCR; the TCRdb copy retains only in-frame clones and omits some. The data show more than 60,000 clones, over 75% seen once. Sequences were obtained from peripheral blood. The receptors here all came from a human donor in a cohort sampled during active COVID-19.

V and J are TRBV28 and TRBJ1-4; a weak D match, TRBD1 (6 bases). The CDR3 loop spans 11 amino acids. Per germline, CDR1 MDHEN and CDR2 SYDVKM. Trimming cost V 10 bases and J 7 bases, with 10 bases left between them. The CDR3 DNA reads as TGTGCCACAAGAGGGGGTGAAAAACTGTTTTTT. Translated: CATRGGEKLFF.

This clone was seen more than once but under ten times. The rearrangement joins TRBV14 to TRBJ2-2; TRBD2 agrees at 7 bases. V shed 1 base, J shed 6 bases, and the junction held 5 bases outside the gene matches. Per the germline V gene, CDR1 is SGHDN and CDR2 is FVKESK. This CDR3 region has 15 residues. DNA of the CDR3: TGTGCCAGCAGCCAAGCGGCTGGGGGGGCCGGGGAGCTGTTTTTT. This codes for CASSQAAGGAGELFF.

The chain couples TRBV2 to TRBJ1-2; a weak D match, TRBD1 (6 bases). The germline V gene has CDR1 SNHLY and CDR2 FYNNEI. V dropped 2 bases and J dropped 7 bases, with 17 bases sitting between them. CDR3 length: 15 residues. CDR3 protein: CASSELVAGASGYTF. The DNA of the CDR3 is TGTGCCAGCAGTGAACTAGTTGCGGGGGCCTCTGGCTACACCTTC.

The rearrangement uses TRBV21-1 and TRBJ2-7; the DNA was not used to check the table's D call, TRBD1. TRBV21-1 is noted as a pseudogene. The CDR3 is 14 residues long. CDR3 DNA: TGTGCCAGCAGCAAATCTCAGTTTACCTACGAGCAGTACTTC. It is translated as CASSKSQFTYEQYF.

This chain joins TRBV6-5 and TRBJ1-2, with TRBD1 matching 7 bases. The CDR3 is 15 residues long. V gave up 5 bases and J gave up 1 base; unmatched junction bases: 7. Germline lookup yields CDR1 MNHEY and CDR2 SVGAGI. The CDR3 protein is CASSHGTANNYGYTF. The DNA of the CDR3 is TGTGCCAGCAGTCACGGGACAGCGAATAACTATGGCTACACCTTC.

The chain recombines TRBV12-3 or TRBV12-4 with TRBJ1-1, with 9 bases aligning to TRBD1. This CDR3 region has 13 residues. Losses at the gene ends were 5 bases for V and 6 bases for J; bases not matched to a gene: 4. The CDR3 here is CASSPGQGAEAFF. The CDR3 DNA sequence: TGTGCCAGCAGTCCGGGACAGGGAGCTGAAGCTTTCTTT.

This clone has a single count. The chain recombines TRBV7-8 with TRBJ1-2; D is possibly TRBD1 (5 bases). Germline V CDR1 and CDR2: SGHVS, FQNEAQ. V lost 5 bases and J lost 5, with 9 bases in between. The CDR3 spans 12 residues. The CDR3 coding sequence is TGTGCCAGCAGCAAGACAGAATATGGCTACACCTTC. This sequence encodes CASSKTEYGYTF.

The rearrangement uses TRBV5-1 and TRBJ1-2; D might be TRBD1 (5 bases). Trimming removed 1 base at V and 0 bases at J, with 7 bases between. The germline V gene has CDR1 SGHRS and CDR2 YFSETQ. The CDR3 has 14 amino acids. DNA for the CDR3: TGCGCCAGCAGCTTGAAACAGGCTAACTATGGCTACACCTTC. Translating gives CASSLKQANYGYTF.

The genes are TRBV7-2 and TRBJ1-5, with TRBD1 matching over 8 bases. CDR3 length: 15 amino acids. Germline CDR1 reads SGHTA; CDR2 reads FQGNSA. With 1 base clipped from V and 7 bases from J, the junction kept 6 bases outside the gene matches. CDR3 sequence: CASSLDQGARQPQHF. In DNA form, the CDR3 reads TGTGCCAGCAGCTTAGATCAGGGGGCGAGACAGCCCCAGCATTTT.

The V and J genes are TRBV28 and TRBJ2-7; possible D gene TRBD2, 6 bases. Germline V gene sequence: CDR1 MDHEN, CDR2 SYDVKM. V was clipped by 3 bases and J by 7 bases, with 16 bases between them. The CDR3 extends over 14 amino acids. CDR3 bases: TGTGCCAGCAGTTTGGCGGGACCCTCAGTGGAGCAGTACTTC. This codes for CASSLAGPSVEQYF.

This chain joins TRBV16 and TRBJ1-5; tentative D call: TRBD1 (6 bases). V was clipped by 0 bases and J by 6 bases, with 12 bases between them. This CDR3 contains 15 residues. Germline V gene data show CDR1 as KGHSY and CDR2 as FQNENV. The CDR3 protein is CASSQSGRGGQPQHF. DNA of the CDR3: TGTGCCAGCAGCCAATCGGGCAGGGGTGGTCAGCCCCAGCATTTT.

The DNA for the CDR3 is TGTGCCAGCACCAACAGGGGGAACACCGGGGAGCTGTTTTTT. Its protein product is CASTNRGNTGELFF. The chain joins TRBV6-5 to TRBJ2-2; 7 bases are a match to TRBD1. Trimming at V came to 7 bases and at J to 1 base, leaving 3 bases not matched to a gene. From germline, CDR1 is MNHEY and CDR2 SVGAGI. This CDR3 contains 14 residues.

The gene calls are TRBV13 and TRBJ1-1; weak D call: TRBD1 (5 bases). Trimming shortened V by 7 bases and J by 1 base, and 19 bases separated the two germline ends. This CDR3 region has 16 residues. Germline V gene data show CDR1 as PRHDT and CDR2 as FYEKMQ (reference sequence). CDR3 DNA sequence: TGTGCCAGCAAGGTCTTTGGTCAGGGCGCGAACACTGAAGCTTTCTTT. Translation gives CASKVFGQGANTEAFF.

Concerning this clone itself: At one of its ends the junction is not consistent with the germline gene, which may arise from a read error. V is TRBV5-1 and J is TRBJ1-1; D may be TRBD1 (6 bases). Germline CDR1 and CDR2: SGHRS and YFSETQ. The CDR3 has 15 amino acids. The CDR3 here is CARSWGAGVNTEAFF. The CDR3 DNA reads TGCGCCCGCAGCTGGGGGGCGGGGGTGAACACTGAAGCTTTCTTT. Combining the CDR3 with reference TRBV5-1 and TRBJ1-1 gives the whole variable domain KAGVTQTPRYLIKTRGQQVTLSCSPISGHRSVSWYQQTPGQGLQFLFEYFSETQRNKGNFPGRFSGRQFSNSRSEMNVSTLELGDSALYLCARSWGAGVNTEAFFGQGTRLTVV.

The chain has TRBV4-3 and TRBJ1-1; D possibly corresponds to TRBD1 (6 bases). The V end lost 0 bases, the J end lost 4 bases, and 15 bases lay between the germline ends. The CDR3 spans 16 residues. In germline, CDR1 is LGHNA, CDR2 YSLEER. The CDR3 region is CASSQDLGRGGTEAFF. In nucleotides, the CDR3 is TGCGCCAGCAGCCAAGATCTGGGCAGGGGCGGCACTGAAGCTTTCTTT.

The genes are TRBV19 and TRBJ1-4, with 7 nucleotides matching TRBD1. The germline V gene encodes CDR1 LNHDA and CDR2 SQIVND (reference sequence). Losses at the gene ends were 3 bases for V and 3 bases for J; bases not matched to a gene: 4. The CDR3 is 15 residues long. The CDR3 DNA follows: TGTGCCAGTAGTATTGCCACAGGGGCTAATGAAAAACTGTTTTTT. Protein sequence: CASSIATGANEKLFF. The whole variable domain, filled in from reference TRBV19 and TRBJ1-4, reads DGGITQSPKYLFRKEGQNVTLSCEQNLNHDAMYWYRQDPGQGLRLIYYSQIVNDFQKGDIAEGYSVSREKKESFPLTVTSAQKNPTAFYLCASSIATGANEKLFFGSGTQLSVL.

The rearrangement uses TRBV3-1 (or the pseudogene TRBV3-2) and TRBJ2-5; tentatively, D is TRBD2 (5 bases). Germline CDR1 and CDR2: LGHDT and YNNKEL (reference sequence). The CDR3 has 15 residues. V lost 4 bases and J lost 5, with 17 bases in between. The CDR3 loop reads CASSLSGIRGETQYF. In DNA form, the CDR3 reads TGTGCCAGCAGCCTAAGTGGGATTAGAGGGGAGACCCAGTACTTC.

The chain links TRBV6-5 to TRBJ1-4, with 7 positions matching TRBD1. Germline V gives CDR1 MNHEY, CDR2 SVGAGI. J gave up 2 bases and V 6 bases, and 0 bases lay outside the gene matches. This CDR3 region has 13 residues. CDR3 DNA sequence: TGTGCCAGCAGACAGGGGACTAATGAAAAACTGTTTTTT. The encoded protein is CASRQGTNEKLFF.

The genes are TRBV5-1 and TRBJ2-3; 7 nucleotides line up with TRBD1. The CDR3 extends over 15 amino acids. The germline CDR1 and CDR2 sequences are SGHRS and YFSETQ. V lost 2 bases and J lost 0; bases outside the gene matches: 3. CDR3 sequence reads: CASSLEGASTDTQYF. The CDR3 DNA follows: TGCGCCAGCAGCTTAGAGGGGGCGAGCACAGATACGCAGTATTTT.

The CDR3: CASSVNRDLTEAFF. The CDR3, as DNA: TGTGCCAGCAGTGTAAACAGGGACCTCACTGAAGCTTTCTTT. This chain links TRBV2 with TRBJ1-1; a weak D match, TRBD1 (6 bases). The CDR3 has 14 residues. The V gene's germline CDR1 is SNHLY and CDR2 FYNNEI. V was cut by 4 bases and J by 4 bases, with 13 bases left in between.

This clone was seen a single time. V and J are TRBV6-5 and TRBJ2-1, with D unresolved. This CDR3 spans 13 amino acids. The germline gives CDR1 MNHEY, CDR2 SVGAGI. V lost 2 bases, J lost 6 bases, and 8 bases lay in between. CDR3: CASSYHGFNEQFF. The CDR3 DNA follows: TGTGCCAGCAGTTACCACGGTTTCAATGAGCAGTTCTTC.

The chain joins TRBV30 to TRBJ1-1; 7 bases agree with TRBD1. The CDR3 loop spans 11 amino acids. The germline CDR1 and CDR2 sequences are GTSNPN and SVGIG (reference sequence). Unmatched junction bases numbered 7, after V lost 4 bases and J lost 11 bases. The CDR3 region is CAWKVGDSAFF. The CDR3 nucleotides read TGTGCCTGGAAGGTGGGGGACAGCGCTTTCTTT.

The chain joins TRBV4-1 to TRBJ1-1, with D hard to call. Looked up from germline, CDR1 is MGHRA and CDR2 is YSYEKL. The CDR3 extends over 15 amino acids. Between the trimmed V and J ends, which lost 0 bases and 3 bases, there was a span of 11 bases. CDR3: CASSQDFGRYTEAFF. DNA of the CDR3: TGCGCCAGCAGCCAAGATTTTGGGAGGTACACTGAAGCTTTCTTT.

V is TRBV5-1 and J is TRBJ1-3; 8 bases agree with TRBD1. The CDR3 spans 17 residues. Looked up from germline, CDR1 is SGHRS and CDR2 is YFSETQ. Trimming removed 4 bases from V and 3 bases from J; junction bases left unmatched: 12. CDR3 DNA: TGCGCCAGCAGCCCCATTCAAACAGGGGGAGGTGGAAACACCATATATTTT. As protein: CASSPIQTGGGGNTIYF.

The V gene is TRBV19, the J gene TRBJ1-2; TRBD1 matches 7 bases. CDR1 is LNHDA, CDR2 SQIVND, per germline (reference sequence). J was trimmed by 0 bases and V by 8 bases; bases with no gene match: 6. This CDR3 region has 14 residues. CDR3 sequence: CASRTDRANYGYTF. As DNA, the CDR3 is TGTGCCAGTCGCACCGACAGGGCTAACTATGGCTACACCTTC.

This chain connects TRBV5-4 to TRBJ1-4; no reliable D call. Germline V CDR1 and CDR2: SGHNT, YYREEE (reference sequence). CDR3 length equals 15 residues. The ends were cut back, 0 bases at V and 0 bases at J, with 6 bases in the middle. The CDR3 protein is CASSLDTTTNEKLFF. CDR3 nucleotides: TGTGCCAGCAGCTTGGACACGACAACTAATGAAAAACTGTTTTTT.

J is TRBJ2-5 and V is TRBV3-1 (or the pseudogene TRBV3-2), with 9 positions matching TRBD2. The CDR3 has 15 amino acids. V lost 1 base to trimming and J lost 4 bases; unmatched junction nucleotides: 4. Germline-derived CDR1 and CDR2 are LGHDT and YNNKEL (reference sequence). CDR3 amino acids: CASSQGTSDSETQYF. The CDR3 region has the DNA TGTGCCAGCAGCCAAGGGACTAGCGACTCAGAGACCCAGTACTTC.

The chain couples TRBV7-9 to TRBJ2-6; 8 nucleotides line up with TRBD1. With 5 bases clipped from V and 2 bases from J, the junction kept 5 bases outside the gene matches. This CDR3 contains 16 residues. Per the germline V gene, CDR1 is SEHNR and CDR2 is FQNEAQ (reference sequence). The CDR3 loop reads CASSQDREAGANVLTF. CDR3 bases: TGTGCCAGCAGCCAGGACAGGGAGGCTGGGGCCAACGTCCTGACTTTC.

V usage is TRBV6-2 or TRBV6-3 and J usage is TRBJ1-1, with D possibly matching TRBD1 (5 bases). Trimming cost V 2 bases and J 5 bases, with 15 bases left between them. Germline CDR1 reads MNHEY; CDR2 reads SVGEGT. The CDR3 totals 15 residues. The CDR3 sequence is CASSYPSNGGTEAFF. CDR3 in DNA: TGTGCCAGCAGTTACCCCTCCAATGGGGGGACTGAAGCTTTCTTT.

The chain links TRBV5-3 to TRBJ1-5; TRBD1 matches 7 bases. TRBV5-3 is labeled an ORF, and its function is uncertain. This CDR3 is 16 amino acids long. V dropped 0 bases and J dropped 3; count of bases not matched to a gene: 6. The CDR3 sequence is CARSLGQGLVNQPQHF. CDR3 nucleotide sequence: TGTGCCAGAAGCTTGGGACAGGGACTCGTCAATCAGCCCCAGCATTTT.